The rows below give T cell receptor beta chains drawn from one sample of a study of OX40 agonist ivuxolimab in advanced cancers. Data came from immunoSEQ multiplex PCR; TCRdb stores just in-frame clones and leaves some out. The profile covers approximately 63,000 clones, with 85% to 90% appearing a single time and about 6.5% taken by the ten largest. The sample consisted of CD4+ or CD8+ T cells sorted from blood, taken in a trial of the OX40 agonist ivuxolimab. These receptors originate from an adult with an advanced solid tumor such as melanoma, head and neck, liver or kidney cancer. The CDR3 runs from the conserved cysteine through the conserved F or W. The order of the fields is V gene, J gene, CDR3 protein.

>TRBV11-2|TRBJ2-2
CASSLGWTNTGELFF
>TRBV4-3|TRBJ2-5
CASSQDGGGGQVTQYF
>TRBV7-8|TRBJ1-1
CASSLNGGTGPEAFF
>TRBV9|TRBJ1-2
CASSVAPTLQDGYTF
>TRBV27|TRBJ1-2
CASSFTGGGDGYTF
>TRBV28|TRBJ1-2
CASRIIASLHGYTF
>TRBV7-9|TRBJ2-7
CASSLEGGSSYEQYF
>TRBV25-1|TRBJ2-1
CASSGYSGNEYINEQFF
>TRBV19|TRBJ2-7
CASRGPPDEQYF
>TRBV5-4|TRBJ1-4
CASSLEGAWGKLFF
>TRBV19|TRBJ1-1
CASSPLWVQSTEAFF
>TRBV5-5|TRBJ1-3
CASSLRDPYSGNTIYF
>TRBV5-4|TRBJ1-1
CASSWTGSEAFF